The present T cell receptor (beta chain) was sequenced within a study of post-analysis software for immune sequencing data. Whole-study results and caveats: Analysis by F measure revealed that same-batch samples clustered strongly together. Five TRBV segments were more frequent in patients than controls; TRBV5-6, TRBV5-1 and TRBV20-1 belonged to this group.

The CDR3 is made up of 15 amino acids. Germline assignment: CDR1 MNHEY and CDR2 SVGAGI. V was clipped by 2 bases and J by 2 bases, with 10 bases between them. Unique-molecular-identifier-tagged TCR beta cDNA libraries were used. Around 500,000 cDNA molecules came from approximately 1 to 10 million T cells. TCRdb recomputed calls from the PCR reads with MiXCR, one row per CDR3 protein. The top ten hold roughly 8.2% of the sample, which has 350,000 to 450,000 distinct CDR3 sequences, roughly 38% seen once. This clonotype was picked up a small number of times. Its matching antigen is unknown. The sequenced material came from blood. The sequence was obtained from a girl aged 2 to 10 with multiple sclerosis. The chain carries TRBV6-5 and TRBJ2-1; D call uncertain. For the CDR3, the DNA is TGTGCCAGCAGTTACCTGTCACCACCCTACAATGAGCAGTTCTTC. Protein: CASSYLSPPYNEQFF.